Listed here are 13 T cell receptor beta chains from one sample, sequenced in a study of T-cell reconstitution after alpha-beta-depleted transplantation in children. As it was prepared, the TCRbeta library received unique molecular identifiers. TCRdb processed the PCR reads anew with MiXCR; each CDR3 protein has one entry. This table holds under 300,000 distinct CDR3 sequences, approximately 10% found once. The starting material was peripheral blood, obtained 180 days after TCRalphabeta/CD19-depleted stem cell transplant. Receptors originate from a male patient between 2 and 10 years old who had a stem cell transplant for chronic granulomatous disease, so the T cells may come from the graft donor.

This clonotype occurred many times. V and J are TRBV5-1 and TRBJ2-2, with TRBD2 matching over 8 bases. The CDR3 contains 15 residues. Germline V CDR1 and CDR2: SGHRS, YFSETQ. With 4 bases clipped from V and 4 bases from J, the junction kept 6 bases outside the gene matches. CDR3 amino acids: CASSPSSGSTGELFF. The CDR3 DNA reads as TGCGCCAGCAGCCCATCAAGCGGGAGCACCGGGGAGCTGTTTTTT.

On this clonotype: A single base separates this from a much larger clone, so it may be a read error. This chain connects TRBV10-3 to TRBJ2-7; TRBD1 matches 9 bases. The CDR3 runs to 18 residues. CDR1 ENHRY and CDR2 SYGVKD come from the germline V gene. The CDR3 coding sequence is TGTGCCATCAGTGATTTGAAATCCTCCCGGGACAGGGTGGACGAGCAGCACTTC. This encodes CAISDLKSSRDRVDEQHF.

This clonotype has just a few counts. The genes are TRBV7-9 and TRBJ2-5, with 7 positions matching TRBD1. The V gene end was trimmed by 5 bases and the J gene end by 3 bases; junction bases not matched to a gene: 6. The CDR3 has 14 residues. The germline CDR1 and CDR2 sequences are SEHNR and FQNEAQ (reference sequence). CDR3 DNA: TGTGCCAGCAGCAAAACGGACAGGAAAGAGACCCAGTACTTC. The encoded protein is CASSKTDRKETQYF.

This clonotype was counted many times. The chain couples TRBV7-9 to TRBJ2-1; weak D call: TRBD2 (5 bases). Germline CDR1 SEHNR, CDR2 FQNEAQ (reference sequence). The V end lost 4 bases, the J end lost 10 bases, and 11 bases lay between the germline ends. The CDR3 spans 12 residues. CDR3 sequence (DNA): TGTGCCAGCAGCTCCATCCCGGGAGAGCAGTTCTTC. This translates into CASSSIPGEQFF.

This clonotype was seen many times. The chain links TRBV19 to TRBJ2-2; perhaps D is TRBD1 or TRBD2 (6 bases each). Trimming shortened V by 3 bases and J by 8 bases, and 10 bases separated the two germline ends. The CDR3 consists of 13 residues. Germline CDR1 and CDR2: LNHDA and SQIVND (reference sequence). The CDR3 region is CASSITGAGELFF. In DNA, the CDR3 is TGTGCCAGTAGTATCACGGGGGCAGGGGAGCTGTTTTTT. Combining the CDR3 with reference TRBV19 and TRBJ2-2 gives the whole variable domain DGGITQSPKYLFRKEGQNVTLSCEQNLNHDAMYWYRQDPGQGLRLIYYSQIVNDFQKGDIAEGYSVSREKKESFPLTVTSAQKNPTAFYLCASSITGAGELFFGEGSRLTVL.

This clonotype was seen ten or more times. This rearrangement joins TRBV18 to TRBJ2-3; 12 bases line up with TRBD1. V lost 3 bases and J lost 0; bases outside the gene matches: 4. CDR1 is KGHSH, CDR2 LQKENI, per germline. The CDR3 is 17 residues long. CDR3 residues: CASSPGTGGPSTDTQYF. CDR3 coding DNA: TGTGCCAGCTCACCCGGGACAGGGGGCCCTAGCACAGATACGCAGTATTTT.

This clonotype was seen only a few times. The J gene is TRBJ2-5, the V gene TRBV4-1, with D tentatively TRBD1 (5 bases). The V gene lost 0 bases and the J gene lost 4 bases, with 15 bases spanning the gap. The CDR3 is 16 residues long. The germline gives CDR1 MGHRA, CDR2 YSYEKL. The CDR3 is CASSQDWTTLIETQYF. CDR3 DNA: TGCGCCAGCAGCCAAGATTGGACAACGCTTATAGAGACCCAGTACTTC.

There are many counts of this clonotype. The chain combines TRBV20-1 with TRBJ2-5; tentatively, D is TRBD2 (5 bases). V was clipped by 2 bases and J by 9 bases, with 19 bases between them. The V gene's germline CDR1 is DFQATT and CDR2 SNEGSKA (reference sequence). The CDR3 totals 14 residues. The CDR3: CSARLRQPNGAQYF. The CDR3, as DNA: TGCAGTGCTAGATTACGGCAGCCAAACGGGGCCCAGTACTTC.

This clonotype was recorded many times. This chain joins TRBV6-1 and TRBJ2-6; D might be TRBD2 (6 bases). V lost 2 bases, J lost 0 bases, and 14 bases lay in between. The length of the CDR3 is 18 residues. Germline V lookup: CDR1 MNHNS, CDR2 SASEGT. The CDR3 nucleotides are TGTGCCAGCAGTGAACCAGCGGGTCGAAGCTCTGGGGCCAACGTCCTGACTTTC. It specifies CASSEPAGRSSGANVLTF.

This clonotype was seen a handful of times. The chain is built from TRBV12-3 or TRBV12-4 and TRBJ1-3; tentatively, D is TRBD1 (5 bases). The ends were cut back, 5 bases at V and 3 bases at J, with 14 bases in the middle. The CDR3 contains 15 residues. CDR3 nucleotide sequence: TGTGCCAGCAGTCCAGGGCTGGGAGGTGGAAACACCATATATTTT. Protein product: CASSPGLGGGNTIYF.

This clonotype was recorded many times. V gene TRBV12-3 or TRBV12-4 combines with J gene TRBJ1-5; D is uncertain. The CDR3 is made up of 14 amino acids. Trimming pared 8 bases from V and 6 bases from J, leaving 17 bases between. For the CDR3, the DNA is TGTGCCAGCGCGATGGAGGGATGGAGTCAGCCCCAGCATTTT. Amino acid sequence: CASAMEGWSQPQHF.

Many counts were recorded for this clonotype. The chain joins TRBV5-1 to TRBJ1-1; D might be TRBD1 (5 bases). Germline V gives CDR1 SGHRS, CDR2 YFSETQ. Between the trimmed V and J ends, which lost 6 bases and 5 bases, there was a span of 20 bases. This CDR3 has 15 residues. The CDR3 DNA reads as TGCGCCAGCATGGGTACGGGCAGGGTCGGAACTGAAGCTTTCTTT. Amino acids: CASMGTGRVGTEAFF.

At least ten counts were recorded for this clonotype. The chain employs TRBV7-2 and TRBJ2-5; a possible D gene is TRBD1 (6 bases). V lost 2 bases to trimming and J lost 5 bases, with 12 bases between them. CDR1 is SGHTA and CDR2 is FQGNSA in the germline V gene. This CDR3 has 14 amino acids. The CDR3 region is CASSLPNRAETQYF. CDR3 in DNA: TGTGCCAGCAGCTTACCCAACAGGGCCGAGACCCAGTACTTC.